These T cell receptor beta chains were read from a single sample in a study of neurological immune-mediated disorders. TCRdb called the 5' RACE reads again in MiXCR, with one record for every CDR3 protein. Of about 44,000 distinct CDR3 sequences in the sample, roughly 21% were seen once. The sequenced sample was PBMCs. These receptors came from a man aged 60-69 years with HTLV-1-associated myelopathy (HAM/TSP). CDR3s include the opening cysteine and the closing phenylalanine or tryptophan. A D gene is named only where the DNA matches it firmly. Expanded clones are given a class, and other clones once, few, many or no size at all.

clone_size j_call v_call d_call cdr3_aa cdr3_nt
medium-sized TRBJ2-1 TRBV7-7 TRBD2 CASSSGRAGGGEQFF TGTGCTAGCAGCTCGGGGAGAGCGGGAGGAGGAGAGCAGTTCTTC
few TRBJ2-1 TRBV7-9 TRBD2 CALSPAGGLYNEQFF TGTGCCCTCAGCCCAGCGGGAGGGCTCTACAATGAGCAGTTCTTC
many TRBJ1-2 TRBV29-1 TRBD1 CSVGQGGDGYTF TGCAGCGTTGGACAGGGAGGAGACGGCTACACCTTC
many TRBJ1-2 TRBV7-8 . CASSSTVRYGYTF TGTGCCAGCAGTTCGACGGTTAGGTATGGCTACACCTTC
few TRBJ2-5 TRBV30 TRBD2 CAWRGTSQQETQYF TGTGCCTGGAGGGGGACTAGCCAACAAGAGACCCAGTACTTC
many TRBJ1-2 TRBV5-1 TRBD1 CASRNGQGAPYGYTF TGCGCCAGCAGAAACGGACAGGGGGCCCCCTATGGCTACACCTTC
many TRBJ1-3 TRBV5-1 . CASRGNTGNTIYF TGCGCCAGCAGGGGGAATACTGGAAACACCATATATTTT
many TRBJ2-2 TRBV7-8 TRBD2 CASSPGLAGIGELFF TGTGCCAGCAGCCCCGGACTAGCGGGAATCGGGGAGCTGTTTTTT
. TRBJ2-1 TRBV29-1 . CSVEVVNEQFF TGCAGCGTTGAAGTAGTTAATGAGCAGTTCTTC
. TRBJ1-1 TRBV5-1 . CASSLAQGGAEAFF TGCGCCAGCAGCTTGGCACAGGGAGGGGCTGAAGCTTTCTTT
many TRBJ2-6 TRBV29-1 TRBD1 CSLRHYDRGLSGANVLTF TGCAGTCTTCGGCACTACGACAGGGGTCTCTCTGGGGCCAACGTCCTGACTTTC
many TRBJ2-3 TRBV12-3/TRBV12-4 . CASSLGALKTDTQYF TGTGCCAGCAGTTTGGGGGCGCTGAAAACAGATACGCAGTATTTT
. TRBJ2-5 TRBV5-1 TRBD1 CASSSGQGHGETQYF TGCGCCAGCAGCTCCGGACAGGGGCATGGGGAGACCCAGTACTTC
. TRBJ1-1 TRBV29-1 . CSTRTLNAEAFF TGCAGCACAAGAACGCTGAACGCTGAAGCTTTCTTT
many TRBJ2-7 TRBV25-1 . CASSEYQRTACEQYF TGTGCCAGCAGTGAATATCAGAGGACGGCCTGCGAGCAGTACTTC
many TRBJ2-3 TRBV4-1 TRBD2 CASSQSLSWTSGSTDTQYF TGCGCCAGCAGCCAATCCTTATCGTGGACTAGCGGGAGCACAGATACGCAGTATTTT
many TRBJ1-2 TRBV28 . CASSSLDGGYGYTF TGTGCCAGCAGTTCCTTGGACGGGGGATATGGCTACACCTTC
. TRBJ1-2 TRBV5-1 TRBD1 CASSPSTGGANYGYTF TGCGCCAGCAGCCCCTCGACAGGGGGCGCGAACTATGGCTACACCTTC
many TRBJ1-6 TRBV12-3/TRBV12-4 . CASSKIRGGTRSPLHF TGTGCCAGCAGTAAGATCCGTGGAGGGACTCGATCACCCCTCCACTTT
many TRBJ1-1 TRBV6-6 . CASSPRAGSEAFF TGTGCCAGCAGCCCCAGGGCGGGGTCTGAAGCTTTCTTT
many TRBJ2-1 TRBV20-1 . CSASRPLGSHNEQFF TGCAGTGCTTCTAGGCCCCTCGGTAGTCACAATGAGCAGTTCTTC
many TRBJ2-1 TRBV20-1 TRBD2 CSALWAGGSGEQFF TGCAGTGCTCTCTGGGCGGGAGGGTCCGGTGAGCAGTTCTTC
many TRBJ2-1 TRBV25-1 TRBD1 CASSRMGTGPYNEQFF TGTGCCAGCAGTCGAATGGGGACAGGGCCGTACAATGAGCAGTTCTTC
. TRBJ2-3 TRBV5-1 . CASSFEITDTQYF TGCGCCAGCAGCTTCGAGATCACAGATACGCAGTATTTT
. TRBJ1-1 TRBV28 . CASSWDMGHTEDFF TGTGCCAGCAGTTGGGACATGGGGCACACTGAAGATTTCTTT
many TRBJ2-2 TRBV2 TRBD2 CASSGLAGAELFF TGTGCCAGCAGTGGACTAGCGGGAGCGGAGCTGTTTTTT
many TRBJ2-5 TRBV11-2 . CASSLGALGQETQYF TGTGCCAGCAGCTTAGGGGCCCTAGGCCAAGAGACCCAGTACTTC
many TRBJ1-2 TRBV18 TRBD1 CASSMDRANYGYTF TGTGCCAGCTCAATGGACAGGGCCAACTATGGCTACACCTTC
many TRBJ1-2 TRBV7-8 TRBD1 CASSLTSGTAFLYGYTF TGTGCCAGCAGCCTTACGTCCGGGACAGCTTTCCTCTATGGCTACACCTTC
many TRBJ2-2 TRBV7-9 . CASSFYTGELFF TGTGCCAGCAGCTTCTACACCGGGGAGCTGTTTTTT
many TRBJ2-3 TRBV11-2 . CASSPFLTDTQYF TGTGCCAGCAGCCCGTTTCTGACAGATACGCAGTATTTT
few TRBJ2-5 TRBV14 TRBD2 CASSHQRGAGSETQYF TGTGCCAGCAGCCATCAGCGGGGCGCGGGGTCAGAGACCCAGTACTTC
many TRBJ2-1 TRBV28 TRBD2 CASSLAGEFNEQFF TGTGCCAGCAGTTTAGCGGGAGAGTTCAATGAGCAGTTCTTC